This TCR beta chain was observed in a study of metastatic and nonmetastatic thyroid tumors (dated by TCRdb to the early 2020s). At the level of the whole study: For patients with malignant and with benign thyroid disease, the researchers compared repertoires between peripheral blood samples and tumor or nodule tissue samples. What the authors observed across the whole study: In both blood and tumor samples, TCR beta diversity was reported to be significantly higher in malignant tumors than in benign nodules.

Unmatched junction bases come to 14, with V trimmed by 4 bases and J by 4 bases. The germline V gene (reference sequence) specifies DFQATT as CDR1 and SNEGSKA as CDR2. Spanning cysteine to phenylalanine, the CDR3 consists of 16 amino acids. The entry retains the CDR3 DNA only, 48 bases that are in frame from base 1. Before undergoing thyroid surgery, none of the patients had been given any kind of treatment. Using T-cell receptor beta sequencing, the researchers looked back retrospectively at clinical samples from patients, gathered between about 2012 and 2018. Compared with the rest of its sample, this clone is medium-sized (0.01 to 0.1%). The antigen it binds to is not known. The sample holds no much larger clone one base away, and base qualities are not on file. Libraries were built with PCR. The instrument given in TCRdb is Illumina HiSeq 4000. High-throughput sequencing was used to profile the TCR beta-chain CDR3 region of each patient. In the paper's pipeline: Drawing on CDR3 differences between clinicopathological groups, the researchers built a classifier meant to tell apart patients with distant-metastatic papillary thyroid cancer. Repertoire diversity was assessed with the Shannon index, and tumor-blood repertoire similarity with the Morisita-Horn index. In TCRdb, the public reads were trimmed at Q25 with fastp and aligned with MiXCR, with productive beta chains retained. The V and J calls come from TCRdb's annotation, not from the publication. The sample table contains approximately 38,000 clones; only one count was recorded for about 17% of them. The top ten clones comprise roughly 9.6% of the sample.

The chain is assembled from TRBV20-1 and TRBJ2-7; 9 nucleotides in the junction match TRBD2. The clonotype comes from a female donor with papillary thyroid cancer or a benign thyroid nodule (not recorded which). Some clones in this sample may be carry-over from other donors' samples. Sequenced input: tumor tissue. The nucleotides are TGCAGTGCTAACCCCGGGTTTAGCGGGAGTGGATACGAGCAGTACTTC. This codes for CSANPGFSGSGYEQYF.